A single sample gave rise to the 24 T cell receptor beta chains below, sequenced in a study of control samples from healthy donors and cancer patients. Method: immunoSEQ multiplex PCR; TCRdb's copy keeps in-frame clones and lacks some. The sample shows about 120,000 clones, around 89% of them seen only once. The sequencing sample was made of blood. These receptors all stem from a man between 40 and 49 years old in good health.

For the CDR3, the DNA is TGTGCCAGCAGTCACCCCGGACAGGGAAAGGGTCAGCCCCAGCATTTT. This gives the protein CASSHPGQGKGQPQHF. The genes are TRBV6-6 and TRBJ1-5, with TRBD1 matching 8 bases. CDR1 and CDR2 from the germline V gene are MNHNY and SVGAGI (reference sequence). The length of the CDR3 is 16 residues. V trimming: 5 bases; J trimming: 6 bases; junction bases outside the gene matches: 12.

The CDR3: CSGKREFEQYF. The CDR3 DNA sequence: TGCAGTGGGAAGCGGGAGTTCGAGCAGTACTTC. This sequence joins TRBV20-1 and TRBJ2-7; TRBD2 matches at 8 bases. V lost 7 bases, J lost 6 bases, and 5 bases stayed unmatched. The germline CDR1 and CDR2 sequences are DFQATT and SNEGSKA (reference sequence). The CDR3 runs 11 residues.

The rearrangement links TRBV6-4 to TRBJ2-3, with a tentative D call TRBD1 (5 bases). There are 15 residues in the CDR3. Trimming pared 0 bases from V and 6 bases from J, leaving 13 bases between. CDR1 and CDR2 from the germline V gene are MRHNA and SNTAGT. CDR3: CASSDSVSAGDTQYF. The DNA for the CDR3 is TGTGCCAGCAGTGACTCCGTCTCCGCAGGGGATACGCAGTATTTT.

The V call is TRBV10-3, the J call TRBJ1-4, with 9 bases fitting TRBD1. Per the germline V gene, CDR1 is ENHRY and CDR2 is SYGVKD. V lost 8 bases and J lost 8; bases outside the gene matches: 6. This CDR3 has 13 amino acids. The CDR3 here is CAIRQGGTEKLFF. In nucleotides, the CDR3 is TGTGCCATCCGACAGGGGGGAACGGAAAAACTGTTTTTT.

The chain couples TRBV6-5 to TRBJ1-2; a weak D match, TRBD1 (5 bases). Trimming left V 2 bases short and J 3 bases short, with 13 bases between. This CDR3 has 15 residues. CDR1 is MNHEY and CDR2 is SVGAGI in the germline V gene. CDR3 sequence: CASSYRGQGDYGYTF. CDR3 bases: TGTGCCAGCAGTTACCGTGGGCAGGGTGACTATGGCTACACCTTC.

In DNA form, the CDR3 reads TGTGCCAGCAGCCGATCGGGACAGGGGACGCCTTTCTTT. It encodes CASSRSGQGTPFF. The gene calls are TRBV5-6 and TRBJ1-1, with 10 bases matching TRBD1. This CDR3 has 13 amino acids. Looked up from germline, CDR1 is SGHDT and CDR2 is YYEEEE. V shed 4 bases, J shed 12 bases, and the junction held 9 bases outside the gene matches.

The gene calls are TRBV5-1 and TRBJ1-6; tentative D call: TRBD1 (6 bases). V lost 1 base and J lost 7, with 12 bases in between. The length of the CDR3 is 15 residues. Germline V gene sequence: CDR1 SGHRS, CDR2 YFSETQ. CDR3 nucleotides: TGCGCCAGCAGCTTGAACGGACAGTTGAATTCACCCCTCCACTTT. This sequence encodes CASSLNGQLNSPLHF.

This chain links TRBV9 with TRBJ1-4; 8 nucleotides line up with TRBD1. Germline V gene data show CDR1 as SGDLS and CDR2 as YYNGEE. This CDR3 comprises 15 residues. With V trimmed by 3 bases and J by 8 bases, 9 bases remained unmatched. The CDR3 DNA sequence: TGTGCCAGCAGCGACGGCGGGACAGGAGGGGAAAAACTGTTTTTT. It translates to CASSDGGTGGEKLFF.

This clone appeared a few times. The chain combines TRBV10-3 with TRBJ1-6; D possibly corresponds to TRBD1 (6 bases). Trimming pared 4 bases from V and 7 bases from J, leaving 14 bases between. The CDR3 spans 15 residues. Germline-derived CDR1 and CDR2 are ENHRY and SYGVKD. CDR3 sequence reads: CAISVEQGENSPLHF. CDR3 in DNA: TGTGCCATCAGTGTAGAACAGGGAGAAAATTCACCCCTCCACTTT.

The chain combines TRBV5-5 with TRBJ2-7, with 7 bases that match TRBD2. V shed 4 bases and J 0 bases; nucleotides not matched to a gene: 7. In germline, CDR1 is SGHKS, CDR2 YYEKEE (reference sequence). The CDR3 sequence is 15 residues long. The DNA of the CDR3 is TGTGCCAGCAGCCGAGGAGCGGGGAACTCCTACGAGCAGTACTTC. This translates into CASSRGAGNSYEQYF.

J is TRBJ2-1 and V is TRBV3-1 (or the pseudogene TRBV3-2); a weak D match, TRBD2 (5 bases). The V and J ends lost 8 bases and 1 base respectively, with 12 bases between them. The CDR3 is 14 amino acids. Germline lookup yields CDR1 LGHDT and CDR2 YNNKEL (reference sequence). The chain's CDR3 is CASQSTSSYNEQFF. The CDR3 DNA follows: TGTGCCAGCCAGAGTACTAGTTCCTACAATGAGCAGTTCTTC.

The gene calls are TRBV5-1 and TRBJ1-5, with D perhaps TRBD1 (6 bases). Germline V gene data show CDR1 as SGHRS and CDR2 as YFSETQ. There are 14 residues in the CDR3. V was clipped by 1 base and J by 2 bases, with 7 bases between them. The chain's CDR3 is CASSLSGGNQPQHF. The CDR3 DNA reads TGCGCCAGCAGCTTGTCAGGGGGCAATCAGCCCCAGCATTTT.

V gene TRBV30 combines with J gene TRBJ1-4; 9 bases agree with TRBD1. Germline assignment: CDR1 GTSNPN and CDR2 SVGIG (reference sequence). V dropped 2 bases and J dropped 7; count of bases not matched to a gene: 5. The length of the CDR3 is 14 residues. The CDR3 reads CAWSRTGVFEKLFF. In nucleotides, the CDR3 is TGTGCCTGGAGTCGGACAGGGGTGTTTGAAAAACTGTTTTTT.

The rearrangement links TRBV12-3 or TRBV12-4 to TRBJ1-3; no clear D gene. This CDR3 comprises 13 residues. Trimming shortened V by 2 bases and J by 4 bases, and 6 bases separated the two germline ends. CDR3 sequence: CASSLSAGNTIYF. The CDR3 region has the DNA TGTGCCAGCAGTTTATCCGCAGGAAACACCATATATTTT.

The genes are TRBV2 and TRBJ2-7, with no clear D. V was shortened by 6 bases and J by 4 bases, with 10 bases between the two germline ends. The germline V gene has CDR1 SNHLY and CDR2 FYNNEI. This CDR3 contains 12 residues. This chain's CDR3 is CASSPYPYEQYF. DNA of the CDR3: TGTGCCAGCAGCCCTTACCCATACGAGCAGTACTTC.

The rearrangement links TRBV7-9 to TRBJ2-7; D call uncertain. V was shortened by 1 base and J by 4 bases, with 8 bases between the two germline ends. CDR3 size: 13 residues. Germline assignment: CDR1 SEHNR and CDR2 FQNEAQ (reference sequence). In nucleotides, the CDR3 is TGTGCCAGCAGCTTAGGTTCTGGGTACGAGCAGTACTTC. Protein product: CASSLGSGYEQYF.

The gene calls are TRBV19 and TRBJ1-2; D possibly corresponds to TRBD1 (5 bases). The CDR3 length is 12 residues. The germline gives CDR1 LNHDA, CDR2 SQIVND (reference sequence). Trimming took 7 bases from V and 2 from J, leaving 8 bases between them. CDR3 in amino acids: CASIEGNYGYTF. CDR3 nucleotide sequence: TGTGCCAGTATTGAGGGGAACTATGGCTACACCTTC.

The V gene is TRBV5-4, the J gene TRBJ1-2, with a weak D call TRBD1 (5 bases). The V end was cut by 3 bases, the J end by 4 bases, with 10 bases between. The germline gives CDR1 SGHNT, CDR2 YYREEE (reference sequence). CDR3 length: 13 residues. DNA of the CDR3: TGTGCCAGCAGCTCCGGGGCGGGCTATGGCTACACCTTC. Its protein product is CASSSGAGYGYTF.

V and J are TRBV30 and TRBJ2-1; D is unresolved. From germline, CDR1 is GTSNPN and CDR2 SVGIG (reference sequence). V lost 5 bases and J 0 bases, leaving 8 bases between the germline ends. This CDR3 region has 13 residues. CDR3 sequence: CAWERSSYNEQFF. The CDR3 coding sequence is TGTGCCTGGGAGAGAAGCTCCTACAATGAGCAGTTCTTC.

This chain uses TRBV27 with TRBJ2-3, with a possible D match to TRBD2 (7 bases). The CDR3 has 16 amino acids. CDR1 is MNHEY and CDR2 is SMNVEV in the germline V gene (reference sequence). The V and J ends lost 5 bases and 1 base respectively, with 16 bases between them. CDR3 sequence (DNA): TGTGCCAGCAGTCCGAAGGGGAGGGGGGGCACAGATACGCAGTATTTT. Its translation is CASSPKGRGGTDTQYF.

The J gene is TRBJ2-1, the V gene TRBV4-1, with TRBD1 as a possible D gene (5 bases). Per germline, CDR1 MGHRA and CDR2 YSYEKL. V lost 0 bases and J 0 bases, leaving 15 bases between the germline ends. The CDR3 loop spans 18 amino acids. The chain's CDR3 is CASSQDRMGLFSYNEQFF. The CDR3 coding sequence is TGCGCCAGCAGCCAAGACCGCATGGGGCTATTCTCCTACAATGAGCAGTTCTTC.

The rearrangement links TRBV25-1 to TRBJ1-1, with TRBD1 matching over 7 bases. The CDR3 has 17 residues. Germline lookup yields CDR1 MGHDK and CDR2 SYGVNS. This CDR3 is CAVDRDSEDIRDTEAFF. The DNA of the CDR3 is TGTGCTGTCGACCGGGACAGCGAAGACATCAGAGACACTGAAGCTTTCTTT. The whole variable domain, remainder taken from reference TRBV25-1 and TRBJ1-1, is EADIYQTPRYLVIGTGKKITLECSQTMGHDKMYWYQQDPGMELHLIHYSYGVNSTEKGDLSSESTVSRIRTEHFPLTLESARPSHTSQYLCAVDRDSEDIRDTEAFFGQGTRLTVV.

The CDR3 DNA reads TGCGCCAGCAGTGTCCGGGGGGCCAACGTCCTGACTTTC. It codes for CASSVRGANVLTF. The gene calls are TRBV10-2 and TRBJ2-6; D unclear. Germline CDR1 WSHSY, CDR2 SAAADI. CDR3 length: 13 residues. Between the trimmed V and J ends, which lost 4 bases and 4 bases, there was a span of 5 bases.

This sequence joins TRBV4-2 and TRBJ1-5, with 10 bases aligning to TRBD1. The CDR3 is made up of 16 amino acids. From germline, CDR1 is LGHNA and CDR2 YNFKEQ. The junction had 6 bases not matched to a gene; V was cut back by 0 bases and J by 7 bases. The CDR3 DNA reads TGTGCCAGCAGCCAAGATGGGGGACAGGGGTTCCAGCCCCAGCATTTT. Translation: CASSQDGGQGFQPQHF.